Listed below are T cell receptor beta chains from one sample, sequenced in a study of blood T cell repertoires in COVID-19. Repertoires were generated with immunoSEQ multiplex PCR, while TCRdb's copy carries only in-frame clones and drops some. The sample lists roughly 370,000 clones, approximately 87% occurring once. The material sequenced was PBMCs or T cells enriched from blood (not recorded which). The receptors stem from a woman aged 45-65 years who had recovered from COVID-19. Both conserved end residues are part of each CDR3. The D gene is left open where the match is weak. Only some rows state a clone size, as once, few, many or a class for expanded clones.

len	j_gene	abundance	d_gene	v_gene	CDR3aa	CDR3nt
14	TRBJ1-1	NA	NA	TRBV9	CASRPLLVDTEAFF	TGTGCCAGCAGGCCCCTCCTGGTAGACACTGAAGCTTTCTTT
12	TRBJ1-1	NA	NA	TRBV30	CAWIEDGIEAFF	TGTGCCTGGATTGAGGACGGGATAGAAGCTTTCTTT
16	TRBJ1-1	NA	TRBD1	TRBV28	CASSLVAGRGILEAFF	TGTGCCAGCAGTTTGGTTGCAGGCAGGGGGATCCTTGAAGCTTTCTTT
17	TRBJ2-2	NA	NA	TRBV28	CASRGRTGVTNTGELFF	TGTGCCAGCAGGGGACGAACGGGGGTTACGAACACCGGGGAGCTGTTTTTT
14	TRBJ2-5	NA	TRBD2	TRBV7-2	CASSFMGGMETQYF	TGTGCCAGCAGCTTTATGGGGGGGATGGAGACCCAGTACTTC
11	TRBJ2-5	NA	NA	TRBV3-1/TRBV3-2	CASSQWRTQYF	TGTGCCAGCAGCCAATGGAGGACCCAGTACTTC
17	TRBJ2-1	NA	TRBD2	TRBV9	CASSAPGLAGGFYEQFF	TGTGCCAGCAGCGCCCCTGGGCTAGCGGGGGGTTTTTATGAGCAGTTCTTC
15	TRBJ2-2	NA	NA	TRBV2	CASSAMSIISGELFF	TGTGCCAGCAGTGCGATGTCGATAATTAGCGGGGAGCTGTTTTTT
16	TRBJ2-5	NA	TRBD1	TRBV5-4	CASRQNIRTGEETQYF	TGTGCCAGCAGGCAGAACATTAGGACAGGGGAGGAGACCCAGTACTTC
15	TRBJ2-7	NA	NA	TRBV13	CASSLVQGGVYEQYF	TGTGCCAGCAGCTTAGTACAGGGGGGGGTTTACGAGCAGTACTTC
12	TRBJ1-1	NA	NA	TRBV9	CASSVGGTEAFF	TGTGCCAGCAGCGTCGGGGGCACTGAAGCTTTCTTT
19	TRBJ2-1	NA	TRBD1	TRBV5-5	CASSFVAGGQFGSYNEQFF	TGTGCCAGCAGCTTTGTGGCAGGGGGCCAATTCGGCTCCTACAATGAGCAGTTCTTC
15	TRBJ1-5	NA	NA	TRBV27	CASSPGQSFYQPQHF	TGTGCCAGCAGTCCCGGACAGAGTTTTTATCAGCCCCAGCATTTT
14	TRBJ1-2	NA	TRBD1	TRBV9	CASLPGTGGYGYTF	TGTGCCAGTCTGCCAGGGACAGGGGGCTATGGCTACACCTTC
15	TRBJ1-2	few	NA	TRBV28	CASSAQMTGYYGYTF	TGTGCCAGCAGTGCCCAAATGACGGGATACTATGGCTACACCTTC
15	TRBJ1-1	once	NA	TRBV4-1	CASSQVNTMNTEAFF	TGCGCCAGCAGCCAAGTAAACACTATGAACACTGAAGCTTTCTTT
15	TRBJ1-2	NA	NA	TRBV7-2	CALIFLPDRNYGYTF	TGTGCCCTAATATTCCTCCCAGACAGGAACTATGGCTACACCTTC
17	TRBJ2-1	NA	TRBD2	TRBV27	CASRRQLPAGIYNEQFF	TGTGCCAGCAGAAGGCAACTACCAGCGGGGATATACAATGAGCAGTTCTTC
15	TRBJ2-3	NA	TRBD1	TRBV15	CATSYRTGLGDTQYF	TGTGCCACCAGCTACCGGACAGGCCTTGGAGATACGCAGTATTTT
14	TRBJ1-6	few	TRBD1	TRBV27	CASGYGTGNSPLHF	TGTGCCAGCGGGTACGGGACAGGCAATTCACCCCTCCACTTT
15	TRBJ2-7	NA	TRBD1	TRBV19	CASSMGTGGWPQQYF	TGTGCCAGTAGTATGGGGACAGGGGGCTGGCCGCAGCAGTACTTC
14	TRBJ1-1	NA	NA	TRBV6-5	CASGSGFEVAEAFF	TGTGCGTCCGGGTCGGGTTTTGAAGTGGCTGAAGCTTTCTTT
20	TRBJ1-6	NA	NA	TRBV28	CASSLEAIRDSRSYNSPLHF	TGTGCCAGCAGTTTGGAGGCAATCCGGGACTCCCGCTCCTATAATTCACCCCTCCACTTT
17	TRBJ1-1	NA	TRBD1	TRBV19	CASSSGQGHGQNTEAFF	TGTGCCAGTTCCTCGGGACAGGGTCACGGGCAGAACACTGAAGCTTTCTTT
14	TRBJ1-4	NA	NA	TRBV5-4	CASSLPGEWEKLFF	TGTGCCAGCAGCTTGCCGGGGGAGTGGGAAAAACTGTTTTTT
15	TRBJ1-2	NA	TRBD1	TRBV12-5	CASGLDRGFNYGYTF	TGTGCTAGTGGTTTGGACAGGGGCTTTAACTATGGCTACACCTTC
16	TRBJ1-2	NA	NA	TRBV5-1	CASSLEGQPRNYGYTF	TGCGCCAGCAGCTTGGAAGGACAGCCCAGGAACTATGGCTACACCTTC
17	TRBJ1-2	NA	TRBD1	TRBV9	CASSVEWAGGNGYGYTF	TGTGCCAGCAGCGTAGAATGGGCAGGGGGTAACGGCTATGGCTACACCTTC
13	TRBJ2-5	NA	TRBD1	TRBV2	CASHRGFQETQYF	TGTGCCAGCCACAGGGGGTTCCAAGAGACCCAGTACTTC
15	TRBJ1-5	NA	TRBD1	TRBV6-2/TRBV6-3	CASSPGTGKNQPQHF	TGTGCCAGCAGCCCCGGGACAGGGAAAAATCAGCCCCAGCATTTT
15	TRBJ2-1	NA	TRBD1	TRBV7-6	CASSLKDRGRGEQFF	TGTGCCAGCAGCTTAAAAGACAGGGGAAGAGGGGAGCAGTTCTTC
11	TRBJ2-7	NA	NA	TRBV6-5	CATPFPYEQYF	TGTGCCACCCCTTTTCCCTACGAGCAGTACTTC
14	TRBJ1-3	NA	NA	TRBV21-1	CASSNTGRGNTIYF	TGTGCCAGCAGCAATACAGGACGTGGAAACACCATATATTTT
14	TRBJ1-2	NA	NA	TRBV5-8	CASSSGQPGRGYTF	TGTGCCAGCAGCTCGGGACAACCGGGCCGGGGCTACACCTTC
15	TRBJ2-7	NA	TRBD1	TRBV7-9	CASSFGQGASYEQYF	TGTGCCAGCAGCTTCGGACAGGGAGCCTCCTACGAGCAGTACTTC
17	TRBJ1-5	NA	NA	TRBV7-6	CASSLEAGRRSNQPQHF	TGTGCCAGCAGCTTAGAGGCGGGTAGGCGGTCAAATCAGCCCCAGCATTTT
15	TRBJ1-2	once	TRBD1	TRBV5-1	CASSPYRGAYDGYTF	TGCGCCAGCAGCCCTTACAGGGGCGCGTATGATGGCTACACCTTC